The text below deals with one TCR beta chain. Only one count was recorded for this clone. Its antigen is unknown. No qualities accompany the bases; no much larger clone lies one base away. This specimen belongs to a study of cytomegalovirus exposure and HLA in healthy donors (dated 2017 in TCRdb). Regarding the complete study: In an earlier analysis of approximately 640 of the donors, 276 Gb of sequence data and 100 million or so unique TCR beta sequences from approximately 180 million T cells were reported. An early release covering over 500 HLA-typed donors comprised roughly 300 gigabases of sequencing data and roughly 86 million unique TCR sequences. The genetic ancestry cluster associated with self-reported Caucasian donors included 80% to 90% of the 398 genotyped donors. The aim of the study was to test whether cataloging public T cell receptors could identify signatures of past pathogen exposure. The study used immunosequencing to profile the T cell repertoires of more than 650 subjects and linked those repertoires to cytomegalovirus serostatus. A separate validation cohort of more than 100 different subjects was used in addition to the roughly 620-subject first cohort. To predict cytomegalovirus infection status, the study combined high-throughput TCR immunosequencing, statistical association of individual TCRs with disease status, and machine learning. In a later analysis, previously published TCR beta repertoires from roughly 710 donors were re-analyzed and high-resolution HLA genotyping was added so that TCR occurrence patterns could be studied. Rather than drawing on any new phenotypic data, the later analysis identified candidate immune exposures from TCR beta sequences and the way those sequences occurred across donors. An earlier analysis of about 600 of the donors used high-throughput TCR beta sequencing to judge whether each TCR beta V gene segment behaved as functional or pseudogenic. Donor age, sex, ethnicity and CMV serostatus were compiled alongside the repertoire data. A later genetic analysis used genome-wide SNP genotypes for about 65% of the 666 donors, treating that subset as a discovery cohort. Every repertoire in the discovery cohort had been generated on one and the same sequencing platform. Both class I and class II loci were covered by HLA typing, at four-digit resolution. Typing coverage varied by locus: roughly 620-640 donors for A, B, C, DRB1 and DQB1; around 560 for DQA1; 600 to 610 for DPA1; about 450 for DPB1. Roughly 5 DR-DQ haplotypes were treated as single units for association and clustering because of strong linkage in the cohort. Among about 360 genotyped donors of the cohort, an average of about 240,000 unique TCR beta nucleotide sequences were sequenced per donor, 15% to 20% of them non-productive.

On the study overall, not on this receptor specifically: Because counts were too low, approximately 15 rarely observed V segments, including chromosome 9 orphons, were excluded from the earlier analysis of several hundred of the donors. A further reported finding was that TCR beta sequences accurately predicted the HLA-A and HLA-B alleles for most subjects in the first cohort. In a later analysis, several top co-occurrence clusters were reported to appear linked to parvovirus B19, influenza, CMV and Epstein-Barr virus. In the study, some 180 TCR beta chains were listed as associated with cytomegalovirus. The sequencing pipeline was judged likely to have produced a cluster of highly shared sequence variants as a technical artifact. Roughly uniform sequencing depth across donors was assumed in presence/absence analyses, although this assumption may not hold. The only immune exposure information available for the cohort was CMV serostatus. Compared with the roughly 670-donor mean, donors in an Asian-associated ancestry cluster had fewer N-insertions in productive TCRs, according to a later genetic analysis. It was suggested by the authors that the approach could potentially be generalized to other disease states and immunological phenotypes. Assigning TCR associations to individual alleles was difficult when HLA alleles, especially DR and DQ, strongly co-occurred. In a later analysis, the rate of TCR association differed among HLA loci, with DRB1 alleles having the most associated TCRs and HLA-C alleles having the fewest. While some public TCRs were present in many individuals, most TCR sequences turned up only very rarely across donors. Three of the identified cytomegalovirus-associated TCR beta chains were confirmed in vitro to be specific for cytomegalovirus antigens. Cytomegalovirus status was reported to be diagnosed by the classifier with high specificity and sensitivity in both the original and validation cohorts. V-gene and J-gene trimming of TCR beta chains was associated with a missense DCLRE1C variant in a later genetic analysis, and the association was replicated in an independent cohort. The cohort was sequenced for TCR beta chains only, and without alpha or paired-chain data the features that could be detected were limited. In a later analysis, HLA-associated TCR beta chains were found to be more clonally expanded and to have lower generation probabilities than equally common non-associated chains. Because HLA typing was missing for some donors at each locus, association tests included only the typed subset. In an earlier analysis of about 550 of the donors, most TCR beta V segments were observed in productive rearrangements about 87% or about 30% of the time, broadly matching IMGT annotations. A later analysis found that most CMV-associated TCR beta chains appeared HLA-restricted, with HLA associations seemingly driven largely by CMV exposure. A later analysis associated about 17,000 TCR beta sequences with specific HLA alleles at a false discovery rate of 0.05. Linkage disequilibrium might explain the correlated functional status among segregating V segments, but an unknown experimental factor could not be excluded.

Library prep was done by the immunoSEQ multiplex PCR assay. For the multiplex PCR, a mixture combining 60 forward primers for TCR Vbeta segments and 13 reverse primers for TCR Jbeta segments was used. A multiplex PCR assay on genomic DNA amplified the CDR3 region of rearranged TCR beta genes. The amplified TCR beta libraries were sequenced on the Illumina HiSeq System as 87-base-pair reads. For the original study's pipeline: Across the roughly 670 repertoires, a later analysis counted 80 million or so unique TCR beta chains, approximately 12 million of which were shared by at least two donors. A nearest-neighbor algorithm error-corrected the raw reads and collapsed the reads into unique sequences, merging closely related sequences to remove PCR and sequencing errors. Alignment of CDR3 sequences to IMGT reference sequences was used to assign V, D and J gene segments. For a sequence to be retained, a match of at least six nucleotides was required to both a V gene segment and a J gene segment. Rearrangements were classified as productive when the CDR3 lacked stop codons and remained in frame with V and J, and all other rearrangements were classified as non-productive. Following IMGT convention, CDR3 was defined as the stretch from the second conserved V-encoded cysteine up to the conserved J-encoded phenylalanine. The earlier analysis of roughly 590 of the donors excluded any sequence lacking an unambiguous match to a single V gene segment. In an earlier analysis of approximately 560 of the donors, a V segment was called functional when productive rearrangements were above 56.7%, and segregating when the standard deviation between donors exceeded 5%. A statistical classification framework was built to diagnose cytomegalovirus status from the catalog of TCR beta chain sequences. In a later analysis, V and J genes were assigned by comparing TCR nucleotide sequences against IMGT/GENE-DB human TR gene sequences. The TCRdist pipeline was used in a later analysis to assign CDR3 sequences and most-parsimonious VDJ recombination scenarios. In a later analysis, each TCR beta chain was defined by its CDR3 amino acid sequence together with its V-gene family, and reads without a unique V-gene family were excluded. In a later analysis, 450 to 600 highly shared, low-generation-probability nucleotide sequences were removed to address suspected cross-contamination and a sequencing artifact. For each public chain, a later analysis derived a clonal expansion index from normalized ranks of inferred template counts within each repertoire. In a later analysis, generation probabilities were computed with a VDJ recombination model fitted to out-of-frame rearrangements, and the resulting probabilities were checked against IGoR. A later analysis scored TCR-TCR, TCR-HLA and TCR-CMV co-occurrence with hypergeometric tests, applying a repertoire-size bias correction to TCR pairs. In a later analysis, false discovery rates were estimated by permuting HLA or CMV assignments 20 times. In a later analysis, co-occurring TCRs were grouped using DBSCAN, and TCRdist sequence similarity was added for clustering within HLA-allele-positive subsets. Repertoires with fewer than 30,000 or more than 120,000 public chains, plus five repertoires with anomalous nucleotide sharing, were excluded from co-occurrence clustering. In TCRdb, the immuneACCESS table is reduced to in-frame sequences with V and J assigned. These tables do not hold every clone; where another copy was compared, an unresolved V gene accounts for under half, and the others remain unexplained. V and J calls and clone size are copied from that table; D and trimming were computed from the DNA. The sample table contains some 130,000 clones; only one count was recorded for 75% to 85% of them. Under 3% of the sample lies in the top ten.

The cohort consisted of 666 healthy bone marrow donors. At the time of sampling, every cohort member was nominally healthy, though immune exposures that went unrecorded were likely present. The donor tested CMV seronegative, placing the donor among the 350 to 400 seronegative members of the cohort. A peripheral blood sample was provided by each donor, and peripheral blood mononuclear cells were used for TCR beta sequencing. Genomic DNA was extracted from the blood cell samples with the Qiagen DNeasy Blood Extraction Kit. This TCR was recovered from a man aged 25 to 40 in good health and CMV-seronegative. Sequencing was performed on PBMCs.

The sequence in DNA is TGTGCCAGCAGCTTTGGGACAGGGGCTTCCTATGGCTACACCTTC. The resulting protein is CASSFGTGASYGYTF. The rearrangement joined TRBV5-6 to TRBJ1-2; 10 middle bases align to TRBD1. V has 2 bases trimmed and J has 4 bases trimmed; junction bases matching no gene number 5. The CDR3 covers 15 residues, taking in both the cysteine and the phenylalanine. The entry retains the CDR3 DNA only, 45 bases that are in frame from base 1. From the germline V gene, CDR1 is SGHDT and CDR2 is YYEEEE.